The clone carrying this TCR beta chain was found a few times. This sample stems from a study of T cells of healthy individuals. The germline V and J ends were trimmed by 0 bases and 0 bases, with 2 bases remaining between them. The CDR3 runs 14 residues. The germline gives CDR1 KGHSH, CDR2 LQKENI. TCRdb fed the 5' RACE reads into MiXCR, producing one record per CDR3 protein. The sample lists 95,000 to 100,000 distinct CDR3 sequences, around 17% occurring once. This clonotype was sampled from a human donor in good health. The J gene is TRBJ2-2, the V gene TRBV18; D unresolved. DNA of the CDR3: TGTGCCAGCTCACCACCCTCGAACACCGGGGAGCTGTTTTTT. Amino acids: CASSPPSNTGELFF.